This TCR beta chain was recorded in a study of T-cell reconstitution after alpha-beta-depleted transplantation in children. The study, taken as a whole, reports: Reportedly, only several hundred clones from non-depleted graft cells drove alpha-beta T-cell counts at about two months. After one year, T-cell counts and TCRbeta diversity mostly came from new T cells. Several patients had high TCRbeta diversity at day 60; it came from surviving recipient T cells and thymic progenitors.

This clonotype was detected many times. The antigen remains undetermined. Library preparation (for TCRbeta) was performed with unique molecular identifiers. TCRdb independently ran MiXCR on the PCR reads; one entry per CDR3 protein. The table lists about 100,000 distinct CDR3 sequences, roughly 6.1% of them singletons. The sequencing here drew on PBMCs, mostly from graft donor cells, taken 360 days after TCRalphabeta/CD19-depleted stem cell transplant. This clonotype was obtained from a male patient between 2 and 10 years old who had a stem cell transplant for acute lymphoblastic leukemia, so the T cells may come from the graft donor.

CDR3 nucleotides: TGTGCCAGCAGCCAAGATCGGGGGGTAGGAAGGGAGACCCAGTACTTC. As protein: CASSQDRGVGRETQYF. The rearrangement links TRBV4-2 to TRBJ2-5; 7 positions agree with TRBD2. This CDR3 is 16 amino acids long. V dropped 0 bases and J dropped 5; count of bases not matched to a gene: 9. Germline V gene lookup returns CDR1 LGHNA and CDR2 YNFKEQ.